These 28 T cell receptor beta chains originate from one sample sequenced in a study of T cells in localized non-small cell lung cancer. Sequencing was performed with immunoSEQ multiplex PCR; in TCRdb, only in-frame clones are kept and a portion is missing. The table records 53,000 or so clones, roughly nine tenths of them present only once. This specimen consisted of peripheral blood, obtained before any cancer treatment. Source of these receptors: a man between 40 and 69 years old with stage I lung adenocarcinoma.

The J gene is TRBJ1-3, the V gene TRBV5-1; 8 bases agree with TRBD1. With V trimmed by 4 bases and J by 0 bases, 9 bases remained unmatched. Germline loops: CDR1 SGHRS, CDR2 YFSETQ. The CDR3 is 17 amino acids. The CDR3: CASSLGQGLSSGNTIYF. The CDR3 DNA reads TGCGCCAGCAGCCTAGGACAGGGCCTAAGCTCTGGAAACACCATATATTTT.

The chain couples TRBV5-1 to TRBJ1-1; TRBD1 agrees at 9 bases. CDR1 SGHRS and CDR2 YFSETQ come from the germline V gene. The V segment lost 3 bases and the J segment 2 bases; nucleotides outside the gene matches: 2. This CDR3 spans 14 amino acids. The CDR3 DNA reads as TGCGCCAGCAGCTGGACAGGGGCAAACACTGAAGCTTTCTTT. It encodes CASSWTGANTEAFF. The whole variable domain, filled in from reference TRBV5-1 and TRBJ1-1, reads KAGVTQTPRYLIKTRGQQVTLSCSPISGHRSVSWYQQTPGQGLQFLFEYFSETQRNKGNFPGRFSGRQFSNSRSEMNVSTLELGDSALYLCASSWTGANTEAFFGQGTRLTVV.

This clone was found once. The chain joins TRBV9 to TRBJ1-6; 10 bases agree with TRBD1. CDR1 is SGDLS, CDR2 YYNGEE, per germline. The CDR3 is 14 amino acids. The J segment lost 8 bases and the V segment lost 6 bases, leaving 5 bases of the junction unmatched. CDR3 loop: CASTPGQGYSPLHF. DNA for the CDR3: TGTGCCAGCACCCCGGGACAGGGGTATTCACCCCTCCACTTT.

This chain connects TRBV7-8 to TRBJ1-2; 8 bases line up with TRBD1. CDR3 size: 15 residues. With V trimmed by 0 bases and J by 7 bases, 7 bases remained unmatched. CDR1 and CDR2 (germline): SGHVS, FQNEAQ. In DNA, the CDR3 is TGTGCCAGCAGCTTAGCTACCGGGACAGGATTTGGCTACACCTTC. Protein product: CASSLATGTGFGYTF.

The CDR3 region is CASRTQGAGYEQYF. CDR3 sequence (DNA): TGTGCCAGCAGGACACAGGGGGCCGGCTACGAGCAGTACTTC. V usage is TRBV13 and J usage is TRBJ2-7; 9 bases fit TRBD1. Germline CDR1 PRHDT, CDR2 FYEKMQ (reference sequence). The V gene end was trimmed by 6 bases and the J gene end by 3 bases; junction bases not matched to a gene: 6. CDR3 size: 14 residues.

The chain couples TRBV7-9 to TRBJ1-3; 7 bases agree with TRBD1. J lost 3 bases, V lost 5 bases, and 7 bases had no gene match. CDR1 SEHNR and CDR2 FQNEAQ come from the germline V gene (reference sequence). This CDR3 region has 15 residues. CDR3 nucleotides: TGTGCCAGCAGCACGACAGGGTCGGTTGGAAACACCATATATTTT. It is translated as CASSTTGSVGNTIYF.

The rearrangement uses TRBV7-2 and TRBJ1-4; D gene unclear. Between the trimmed V and J ends, which lost 6 bases and 6 bases, there was a span of 11 bases. The CDR3 sequence is 13 residues long. The germline CDR1 and CDR2 sequences are SGHTA and FQGNSA. CDR3 DNA sequence: TGTGCCAGCAGTCTAAGGCGCGATGAAAAACTGTTTTTT. Translating gives CASSLRRDEKLFF.

The J gene is TRBJ2-2, the V gene TRBV4-3; TRBD2 aligns across 7 bases. This CDR3 comprises 18 residues. Germline V gene lookup returns CDR1 LGHNA and CDR2 YSLEER. Trimming at V came to 1 base and at J to 5 bases, leaving 13 bases not matched to a gene. The CDR3 DNA sequence: TGCGCCAGCAGCCAAGGCCATTTAGGGGCGGGAGCAACCGGGGAGCTGTTTTTT. Its translation is CASSQGHLGAGATGELFF.

CDR3 DNA: TGCGCCAGCAGCCCCGGACAGGGGGCGCTTGGGGCCAACGTCCTGACTTTC. Encoded protein: CASSPGQGALGANVLTF. This chain uses TRBV4-1 with TRBJ2-6; 11 bases are shared with TRBD1. Germline CDR1 and CDR2: MGHRA and YSYEKL. The CDR3 has 17 residues. Germline trimming cut 4 bases from V and 3 bases from J; bases unmatched to any gene: 5.

The rearrangement links TRBV9 to TRBJ2-5; the match to TRBD1 covers 7 bases. Germline CDR1 SGDLS, CDR2 YYNGEE. J gave up 4 bases and V 0 bases, and 6 bases lay outside the gene matches. The CDR3 is 15 amino acids. In DNA form, the CDR3 reads TGTGCCAGCAGCGTAGCAAGGGGGCTAGGAGAGACCCAGTACTTC. This encodes CASSVARGLGETQYF.

The CDR3 DNA is TGCGCCAGCAGCCAAGGTGTCCGGGACCTAACGGCCCAGCATTTT. This codes for CASSQGVRDLTAQHF. The V and J genes are TRBV4-1 and TRBJ1-5; D is possibly TRBD1 (5 bases). In germline, CDR1 is MGHRA, CDR2 YSYEKL. This CDR3 has 15 amino acids. V was shortened by 1 base and J by 11 bases, with 18 bases between the two germline ends.

The J gene is TRBJ2-1, the V gene TRBV27; TRBD2 matches 8 bases. The CDR3 has 16 residues. Trimming at V came to 5 bases and at J to 3 bases, leaving 9 bases not matched to a gene. Germline CDR1 MNHEY, CDR2 SMNVEV (reference sequence). The CDR3 protein is CASSPETGTSYNEQFF. CDR3 nucleotides: TGTGCCAGCAGTCCCGAAACCGGGACTAGCTACAATGAGCAGTTCTTC.

The chain has TRBV29-1 and TRBJ2-7; D uncertain. V dropped 5 bases and J dropped 1 base, with 9 bases sitting between them. CDR1 and CDR2 from the germline V gene are SQVTM and ANQGSEA. The CDR3 has 12 amino acids. CDR3 DNA sequence: TGCAGCGTTCAGGACGGGTCCTACGAGCAGTACTTC. This encodes CSVQDGSYEQYF.

The chain employs TRBV7-9 and TRBJ2-6, with TRBD1 identical over 7 bases. J lost 1 base, V lost 5 bases, and 8 bases had no gene match. The CDR3 spans 17 residues. The germline CDR1 and CDR2 sequences are SEHNR and FQNEAQ (reference sequence). The CDR3 here is CASSLDRVKSGANVLTF. Written as DNA, the CDR3 is TGTGCCAGCAGCCTCGACAGGGTTAAGTCTGGGGCCAACGTCCTGACTTTC.

The chain joins TRBV28 to TRBJ2-1; D remains ambiguous. Deletions cut 5 bases from V and 5 bases from J, with 19 bases between. Germline loops: CDR1 MDHEN, CDR2 SYDVKM. This CDR3 region has 16 residues. The CDR3, as DNA: TGTGCCAGCAGTCCTCAGGAGAATTGGGCACACAATGAGCAGTTCTTC. Translation: CASSPQENWAHNEQFF.

The CDR3 here is CAWSGTSGRNYEQYF. CDR3 in DNA: TGTGCCTGGAGTGGGACTAGCGGGAGGAACTACGAGCAGTACTTC. The chain combines TRBV30 with TRBJ2-7; 14 bases map to TRBD2. CDR1 is GTSNPN and CDR2 is SVGIG in the germline V gene (reference sequence). Germline trimming cut 1 base from V and 3 bases from J; bases unmatched to any gene: 2. The CDR3 is 15 amino acids. The whole variable domain, remainder taken from reference TRBV30 and TRBJ2-7, is SQTIHQWPATLVQPVGSPLSLECTVEGTSNPNLYWYRQAAGRGLQLLFYSVGIGQISSEVPQNLSASRPQDRQFILSSKKLLLSDSGFYLCAWSGTSGRNYEQYFGPGTRLTVT.

The chain has TRBV29-1 and TRBJ2-7, with 7 bases matching TRBD2. The CDR3 spans 14 residues. With V trimmed by 5 bases and J by 7 bases, 14 bases remained unmatched. CDR1 SQVTM and CDR2 ANQGSEA come from the germline V gene. CDR3 sequence: CSVRLLAEGWEQYF. Here the CDR3 DNA reads TGCAGCGTTCGTTTGCTAGCGGAAGGGTGGGAGCAGTACTTC.

The J gene is TRBJ2-7, the V gene TRBV5-1; 8 bases are shared with TRBD1. Germline-derived CDR1 and CDR2 are SGHRS and YFSETQ. Trimming at V came to 3 bases and at J to 3 bases, leaving 5 bases not matched to a gene. The CDR3 has 14 amino acids. The CDR3 loop reads CASSSGQEYYEQYF. Written as DNA, the CDR3 is TGCGCCAGCAGCTCGGGACAGGAGTACTACGAGCAGTACTTC.

The count of this clone is one. J is TRBJ2-1 and V is TRBV6-6, with a possible D match to TRBD2 (6 bases). The CDR3 has 12 amino acids. The germline V and J ends were trimmed by 4 bases and 7 bases, with 8 bases remaining between them. Germline CDR1 and CDR2: MNHNY and SVGAGI (reference sequence). The CDR3 coding sequence is TGTGCCAGCAGTTTCGGGGGTAATGAGCAGTTCTTC. Residues: CASSFGGNEQFF.

This clone has just one count. This sequence joins TRBV28 and TRBJ2-7; unclear D gene. Germline lookup yields CDR1 MDHEN and CDR2 SYDVKM. The CDR3 extends over 10 amino acids. Trimming took off 6 bases at V and 4 bases at J, with 4 bases between the two ends. The CDR3 nucleotides read TGTGCCAGCAGGTCTTACGAGCAGTACTTC. The encoded protein is CASRSYEQYF.

This clone was observed a few times. This rearrangement joins TRBV12-5 to TRBJ2-7; D possibly corresponds to TRBD2 (6 bases). Per germline, CDR1 LGHNT and CDR2 FRNRAP. The CDR3 loop spans 13 amino acids. V lost 9 bases and J 4 bases, leaving 16 bases between the germline ends. CDR3 nucleotides: TGTGCTAGCGACGGGCGGGAACCATACGAGCAGTACTTC. Its protein is CASDGREPYEQYF.

V and J are TRBV5-1 and TRBJ2-7, with 9 positions matching TRBD1. The ends lost 3 bases at V and 1 base at J; junction bases unmatched: 11. CDR3 length: 17 amino acids. Germline V gives CDR1 SGHRS, CDR2 YFSETQ. CDR3 nucleotides: TGCGCCAGCAGCTCGGAATCCTCGGGACAGGGTTCCTACGAGCAGTACTTC. It yields the protein CASSSESSGQGSYEQYF.

The chain combines TRBV6-5 with TRBJ2-3, with D perhaps TRBD1 or TRBD2 (5 bases each). Germline V lookup: CDR1 MNHEY, CDR2 SVGAGI. The CDR3 has 15 residues. V was cut by 0 bases and J by 0 bases, with 7 bases left in between. The CDR3 bases are TGTGCCAGCAGTTACTCCCGGGACAGCACAGATACGCAGTATTTT. Encoded protein: CASSYSRDSTDTQYF.

The genes are TRBV2 and TRBJ2-7; D possibly corresponds to TRBD2 (5 bases). Trimming cost V 6 bases and J 0 bases, with 15 bases left between them. Germline V lookup: CDR1 SNHLY, CDR2 FYNNEI. The CDR3 is 15 residues long. For the CDR3, the DNA is TGTGCCAGCAGAGCGCGGGCCGGACTCTCCTACGAGCAGTACTTC. Translation gives CASRARAGLSYEQYF.

The J gene is TRBJ1-4, the V gene TRBV7-9; 9 bases map to TRBD1. The germline V gene encodes CDR1 SEHNR and CDR2 FQNEAQ (reference sequence). V dropped 6 bases and J dropped 5; count of bases not matched to a gene: 7. The CDR3 contains 15 residues. The CDR3 is CASRPLDRGNEKLFF. The CDR3 coding sequence is TGTGCCAGCAGACCCCTGGACAGGGGAAATGAAAAACTGTTTTTT.

The genes are TRBV4-1 and TRBJ2-2, with D possibly TRBD1 on 5 matching bases. V dropped 4 bases and J dropped 4 bases, with 13 bases sitting between them. The CDR3 runs 15 residues. Germline CDR1 MGHRA, CDR2 YSYEKL. The CDR3 DNA follows: TGCGCCAGCAGCCCATCGCAGGGTCCCACCGGGGAGCTGTTTTTT. Its translation is CASSPSQGPTGELFF.

The J gene is TRBJ2-2, the V gene TRBV4-1; 7 nucleotides line up with TRBD1. V lost 0 bases to trimming and J lost 7 bases; unmatched junction nucleotides: 5. Germline V CDR1 and CDR2: MGHRA, YSYEKL. The CDR3 is 15 amino acids. CDR3 sequence (DNA): TGCGCCAGCAGCCAAGATCCAGGGGGTGTCGGGGAGCTGTTTTTT. The encoded protein is CASSQDPGGVGELFF.

This chain links TRBV18 with TRBJ2-3, with a tentative D call TRBD1 (6 bases). CDR3 size: 15 residues. Trimming took off 6 bases at V and 3 bases at J, with 16 bases between the two ends. Germline CDR1 is KGHSH and CDR2 is LQKENI. CDR3 coding DNA: TGTGCCAGCTCGTTAAACGCACAGGGAACAGATACGCAGTATTTT. As protein: CASSLNAQGTDTQYF.